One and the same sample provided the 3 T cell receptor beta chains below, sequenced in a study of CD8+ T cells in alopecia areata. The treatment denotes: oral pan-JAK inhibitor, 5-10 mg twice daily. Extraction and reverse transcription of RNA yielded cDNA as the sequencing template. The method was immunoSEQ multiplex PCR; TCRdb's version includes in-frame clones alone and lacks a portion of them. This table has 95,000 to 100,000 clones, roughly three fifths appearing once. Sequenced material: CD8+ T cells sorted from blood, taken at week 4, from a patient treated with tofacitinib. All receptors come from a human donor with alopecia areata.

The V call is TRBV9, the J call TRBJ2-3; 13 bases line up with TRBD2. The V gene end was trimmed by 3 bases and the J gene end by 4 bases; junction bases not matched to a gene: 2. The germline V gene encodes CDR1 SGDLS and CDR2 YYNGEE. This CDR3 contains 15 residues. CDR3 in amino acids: CASSGTSGSADTQYF. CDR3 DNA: TGTGCCAGCAGCGGGACTAGCGGGAGTGCAGATACGCAGTATTTT. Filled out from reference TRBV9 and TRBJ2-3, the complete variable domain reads DSGVTQTPKHLITATGQRVTLRCSPRSGDLSVYWYQQSLDQGLQFLIQYYNGEERAKGNILERFSAQQFPDLHSELNLSSLELGDSALYFCASSGTSGSADTQYFGPGTRLTVL.

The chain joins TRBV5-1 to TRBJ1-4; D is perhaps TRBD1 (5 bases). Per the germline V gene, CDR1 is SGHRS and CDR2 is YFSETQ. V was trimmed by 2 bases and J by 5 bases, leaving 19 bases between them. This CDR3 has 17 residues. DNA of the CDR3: TGCGCCAGCAGCTTCCCCGAAGACAGAACCACCAATGAAAAACTGTTTTTT. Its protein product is CASSFPEDRTTNEKLFF. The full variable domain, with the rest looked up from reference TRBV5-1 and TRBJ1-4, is KAGVTQTPRYLIKTRGQQVTLSCSPISGHRSVSWYQQTPGQGLQFLFEYFSETQRNKGNFPGRFSGRQFSNSRSEMNVSTLELGDSALYLCASSFPEDRTTNEKLFFGSGTQLSVL.

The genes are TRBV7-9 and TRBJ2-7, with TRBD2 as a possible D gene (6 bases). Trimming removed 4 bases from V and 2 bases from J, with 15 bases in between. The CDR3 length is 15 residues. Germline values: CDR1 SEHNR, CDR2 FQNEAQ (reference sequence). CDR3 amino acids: CASSSPRGSTYEQYF. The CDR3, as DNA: TGTGCCAGCAGCTCACCCCGGGGGAGTACCTACGAGCAGTACTTC.